Sequencing of this T cell receptor (beta chain) was carried out in a study of blood T cell repertoires in COVID-19. Original data processing: Amplification of reference gene primers was used by the study to estimate nucleated cell counts. Clones were read by immunoSEQ multiplex PCR, and TCRdb kept only the in-frame ones, dropping some. That table is the source of V, J and clone size, and D and trimming were worked out from the DNA. This sample has about 210,000 clones, with around 90% found just once. Cohorts were based on clinical histories the participants reported. This TCR was recovered from a man younger than 45 in a cohort exposed to, infected with or recovered from COVID-19 (not recorded which). Specimen: PBMCs or T cells enriched from blood (not recorded which).

The CDR3 nucleotides are TGTGCCAGCTCACCGGTCGGGATTGAGGAAAAACTGTTTTTT. This sequence encodes CASSPVGIEEKLFF. The rearrangement links TRBV18 to TRBJ1-4; D not certain. V shed 3 bases and J shed 8 bases, with 13 bases lying between them. CDR1 is KGHSH, CDR2 LQKENI, per germline. The CDR3 length is 14 residues.